The 14 T cell receptor beta chains given below trace back to one sample, sequenced in a study of post-analysis software for immune sequencing data. Antigen specificity for these receptors is unknown. Overall study findings and caveats: Five or six TRBV segments, TRBV5-6, TRBV5-1 and TRBV20-1 among them, were found more frequent in patients than controls.

Unique molecular identifiers featured in each of the TCR beta cDNA libraries. TCRdb itself ran the PCR reads through MiXCR, one entry per CDR3 protein. The sample includes about 680,000 distinct CDR3 sequences, 55% to 60% of them seen just once. The sample consisted of blood. The receptors stem from a girl aged 2-15 years with multiple sclerosis.

The chain has TRBV3-1 and TRBJ1-1, with D hard to call. The germline V gene has CDR1 LGHDT and CDR2 YNNKEL (reference sequence). The CDR3 runs to 18 residues. Deletions cut 0 bases from V and 1 base from J, with 18 bases between. The CDR3 sequence is CASSQDGGLAGANTEAFF. The CDR3 DNA sequence: TGTGCCAGCAGCCAAGATGGTGGCTTGGCAGGTGCGAACACTGAAGCTTTCTTT.

V and J are TRBV5-1 and TRBJ2-1; maybe TRBD2 (6 bases). V was shortened by 2 bases and J by 8 bases, with 14 bases between the two germline ends. This CDR3 region has 14 residues. Germline loops: CDR1 SGHRS, CDR2 YFSETQ. The CDR3 DNA follows: TGCGCCAGCAGCTTCGTCGGGGGTCGGGATGAGCAGTTCTTC. It codes for CASSFVGGRDEQFF.

The J gene is TRBJ2-1, the V gene TRBV5-6, with D perhaps TRBD2 (5 bases). This CDR3 has 13 amino acids. The germline CDR1 and CDR2 sequences are SGHDT and YYEEEE. V was shortened by 2 bases and J by 6 bases, with 9 bases between the two germline ends. The CDR3 protein is CASSFILANEQFF. The CDR3 coding sequence is TGTGCCAGCAGCTTCATTCTAGCCAATGAGCAGTTCTTC.

This clonotype was counted a few times. The chain combines TRBV12-3 or TRBV12-4 with TRBJ2-4, with 14 bases aligning to TRBD2. The CDR3 length is 23 residues. The V and J ends lost 5 bases and 2 bases, in that order; junction bases with no gene match: 23. The CDR3 nucleotides read TGTGCCAGCAGTCCCTACAGCTCCGGGACGGGGACTAGCGGGAGACGTACCAAAAACATTCAGTACTTC. This sequence encodes CASSPYSSGTGTSGRRTKNIQYF.

DNA of the CDR3: TGCAGTGCTAGTCACGGGGCGCAGAGTCTTCTAAACACCATATATTTT. Translation: CSASHGAQSLLNTIYF. The J gene is TRBJ1-3, the V gene TRBV20-1, with D maybe TRBD1 (5 bases). Germline V gene data show CDR1 as DFQATT and CDR2 as SNEGSKA (reference sequence). CDR3 length equals 16 residues. Trimming removed 3 bases at V and 6 bases at J, with 21 bases between.

This chain links TRBV2 with TRBJ1-2; weak D call: TRBD1 (6 bases). CDR1 and CDR2 from the germline V gene are SNHLY and FYNNEI. V shed 5 bases and J shed 8 bases, with 18 bases lying between them. The CDR3 runs to 14 residues. As DNA, the CDR3 is TGTGCCAGCAGTTCCAAAGGGGGGCGTCTAGGCTACACCTTC. It specifies CASSSKGGRLGYTF. The whole variable domain, filled in from reference TRBV2 and TRBJ1-2, reads EPEVTQTPSHQVTQMGQEVILRCVPISNHLYFYWYRQILGQKVEFLVSFYNNEISEKSEIFDDQFSVERPDGSNFTLKIRSTKLEDSAMYFCASSSKGGRLGYTFGSGTRLTVV.

Here the CDR3 DNA reads TGTGCCAGCAGCCCAGGGCCCAGCGGGAGCTCCTACGAGCAGTACTTC. This translates into CASSPGPSGSSYEQYF. The V call is TRBV5-4, the J call TRBJ2-7, with TRBD2 identical over 8 bases. CDR1 and CDR2 (germline): SGHNT, YYREEE (reference sequence). This CDR3 region has 16 residues. V was pared by 4 bases and J by 0 bases, with 9 bases of the junction left unmatched.

Only a few counts were recorded for this clonotype. This chain joins TRBV7-2 and TRBJ2-3, with 9 bases aligning to TRBD1. V was pared by 4 bases and J by 3 bases, with 5 bases of the junction left unmatched. This CDR3 contains 15 residues. Germline CDR1 is SGHTA and CDR2 is FQGNSA. The CDR3 DNA is TGTGCCAGCAGCTCGGGACAGGGTGGAACAGATACGCAGTATTTT. Encoded protein: CASSSGQGGTDTQYF.

V and J are TRBV7-8 and TRBJ2-7; possible D gene TRBD2, 6 bases. Germline lookup yields CDR1 SGHVS and CDR2 FQNEAQ. V lost 1 base and J lost 6, with 10 bases in between. This CDR3 contains 13 residues. The CDR3 DNA is TGTGCCAGCAGCTTAGGGGGAGGCAGCGAGCAGTACTTC. Its protein product is CASSLGGGSEQYF. The whole variable domain, filled in from reference TRBV7-8 and TRBJ2-7, reads GAGVSQSPRYKVAKRGQDVALRCDPISGHVSLFWYQQALGQGPEFLTYFQNEAQLDKSGLPSDRFFAERPEGSVSTLKIQRTQQEDSAVYLCASSLGGGSEQYFGPGTRLTVT.

In DNA, the CDR3 is TGTGCCAGCAGCTTAGACCTTCGGGGTGGCACTGAAGCTTTCTTT. Protein product: CASSLDLRGGTEAFF. V usage is TRBV7-9 and J usage is TRBJ1-1; D unclear. CDR3 length: 15 residues. Germline CDR1 SEHNR, CDR2 FQNEAQ (reference sequence). The V gene lost 1 base and the J gene lost 4 bases, with 13 bases spanning the gap.

The chain combines TRBV5-1 with TRBJ1-1, with a weak D call TRBD1 (6 bases). CDR1 and CDR2 from the germline V gene are SGHRS and YFSETQ. This CDR3 has 13 amino acids. The ends were cut back, 6 bases at V and 0 bases at J, with 9 bases in the middle. The CDR3 coding sequence is TGCGCCAGCAAGAGGACAGTGAACACTGAAGCTTTCTTT. Residues: CASKRTVNTEAFF. Looking up the rest from reference TRBV5-1 and TRBJ1-1 gives the full variable domain: KAGVTQTPRYLIKTRGQQVTLSCSPISGHRSVSWYQQTPGQGLQFLFEYFSETQRNKGNFPGRFSGRQFSNSRSEMNVSTLELGDSALYLCASKRTVNTEAFFGQGTRLTVV.

In this sample, this clonotype turned up a few times. The genes are TRBV20-1 and TRBJ2-7; 7 bases are shared with TRBD1. The DNA end is more similar to TRBJ2-5, so the J call may be wrong. Germline-derived CDR1 and CDR2 are DFQATT and SNEGSKA (reference sequence). The CDR3 runs 14 residues. CDR3 in amino acids: CSASEDRAPETQYF. CDR3 DNA sequence: TGCAGTGCTAGTGAAGACAGGGCGCCGGAGACCCAGTACTTC.

This chain links TRBV11-2 with TRBJ2-7, with D possibly being TRBD2 (7 bases). The J call is uncertain, as TRBJ2-5 better fits the DNA end. Germline CDR1 SGHAT, CDR2 FQNNGV. The CDR3 covers 13 residues. CDR3 protein: CASKEGGWETQYF. The CDR3 DNA follows: TGTGCCAGCAAGGAGGGGGGGTGGGAGACCCAGTACTTC.

The rearrangement joins TRBV6-5 to TRBJ2-4, with 7 bases fitting TRBD1. The J call may be wrong; the DNA end is better matched by TRBJ2-7. Per the germline V gene, CDR1 is MNHEY and CDR2 is SVGAGI. The CDR3 runs 14 residues. CDR3 coding DNA: TGTGCCAGCAGTTTGAGTCAGGGGGTCTACGAGCAGTACTTC. This gives the protein CASSLSQGVYEQYF.